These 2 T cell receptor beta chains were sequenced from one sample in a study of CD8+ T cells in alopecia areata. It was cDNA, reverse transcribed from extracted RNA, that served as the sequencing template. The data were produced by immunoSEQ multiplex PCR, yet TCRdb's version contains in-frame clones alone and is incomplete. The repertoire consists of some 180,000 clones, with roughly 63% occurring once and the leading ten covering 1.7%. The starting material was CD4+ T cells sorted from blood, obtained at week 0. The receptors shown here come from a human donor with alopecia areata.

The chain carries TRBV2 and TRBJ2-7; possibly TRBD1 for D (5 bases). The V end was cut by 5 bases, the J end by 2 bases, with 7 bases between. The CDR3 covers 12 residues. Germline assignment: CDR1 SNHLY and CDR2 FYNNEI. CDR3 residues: CASSRQTYEQYF. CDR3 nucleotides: TGTGCCAGCAGTCGACAGACCTACGAGCAGTACTTC.

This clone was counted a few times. The CDR3 reads CSVGTGDGYTF. CDR3 nucleotides: TGCAGCGTTGGGACAGGGGATGGCTACACCTTC. V usage is TRBV29-1 and J usage is TRBJ1-2; TRBD1 agrees at 9 bases. Germline trimming cut 4 bases from V and 6 bases from J; bases unmatched to any gene: 0. The CDR3 sequence is 11 residues long. Germline loops: CDR1 SQVTM, CDR2 ANQGSEA.